This T cell receptor (beta chain) was observed in a study of CD8+ T cells in alopecia areata. RNA was extracted and reverse transcribed into cDNA as the sequencing template. Some clones are missing from TCRdb's copy, which holds only in-frame ones; the method was immunoSEQ multiplex PCR. In the table there are about 42,000 clones, 65% of which are singletons. Trimming left V 6 bases short and J 0 bases short, with 11 bases between. CDR1 and CDR2 from the germline V gene are SQVTM and ANQGSEA. This CDR3 spans 14 amino acids. Treatment described: oral pan-JAK inhibitor, 5-10 mg twice daily. The sequenced sample was CD8+ T cells sorted from blood, obtained at week 4, from a patient treated with tofacitinib. This rearrangement joins TRBV29-1 to TRBJ2-2; D not resolved. The receptor was isolated from a human donor with alopecia areata. The CDR3 reads CSVNHPTNTGELFF. In DNA form, the CDR3 reads TGCAGCGTAAACCACCCCACGAACACCGGGGAGCTGTTTTTT.